The rows below give T cell receptor beta chains drawn from one sample of a study of early T cells in non-severe SARS-CoV-2 infection. TCRdb reprocessed the 5' RACE reads via MiXCR and lists one record per CDR3 protein. Found here are 65,000 to 90,000 distinct CDR3 sequences, 9% to 15% of them singletons; the top ten hold over 6%. What was sequenced was whole blood. The receptors here all came from an adult who was a healthcare worker with PCR-confirmed SARS-CoV-2 infection or an uninfected control (not recorded which). CDR3s include the opening cysteine and the closing phenylalanine or tryptophan. The D gene is left open where the match is weak. Size values are once, few and many counts, or a class for expanded clones, and some rows have none.

.	TRBV19	TRBJ2-3	many	TGTGCCAGTAGTATTCGCCAGAGCACAGATACGCAGTATTTT	CASSIRQSTDTQYF
.	TRBV21-1	TRBJ2-1	few	TGTGCCAGCAGCAATTACTCCTACAATGAGCAGTTCTTC	CASSNYSYNEQFF
.	TRBV29-1	TRBJ1-1	few	TGCAGCGCCGGCGGACCCCTCGAAGCTTTCTTT	CSAGGPLEAFF
.	TRBV2	TRBJ2-7	few	TGTGCCAGCAGTCTTGATGTTTACGAGCAGTACTTC	CASSLDVYEQYF
TRBD2	TRBV18	TRBJ2-2	.	TGTGCCAGCTCACCAGCCCTAGCGGTGAACACCGGGGAGCTGTTTTTT	CASSPALAVNTGELFF
TRBD2	TRBV29-1	TRBJ2-3	.	TGCAGCGTTGAAGATAGGCGGGCTAGCGGGGTAGATACGCAGTATTTT	CSVEDRRASGVDTQYF
.	TRBV4-3	TRBJ1-2	few	TGCGCCAGCAGCCAAGATTCACAGGGCCGCTATGGCTACACCTTC	CASSQDSQGRYGYTF
.	TRBV20-1	TRBJ1-4	.	TGCAGCCCGACCGGGAATAATGAAAAACTGTTTTTT	CSPTGNNEKLFF
.	TRBV2	TRBJ2-3	few	TGTGCCAGCAGAGGCGACGGGCCGAGGCGGTTGTATTTT	CASRGDGPRRLYF
.	TRBV7-2	TRBJ2-1	few	TGTGCCAGCAGCTTAGCGGGAGAGTATCGGGAGCAGTTCTTC	CASSLAGEYREQFF
.	TRBV6-2/TRBV6-3	TRBJ2-3	few	TGTGCCAGCAGTTACTCGATAACAGAGGGCACAGATACGCAGTATTTT	CASSYSITEGTDTQYF
.	TRBV7-2	TRBJ2-1	few	TGTGCCAGCATCAGGGGCGGGCGAGACAATGAGCAGTTCTTC	CASIRGGRDNEQFF
TRBD1	TRBV20-1	TRBJ2-7	.	TGCAGTGCCCGAGGCGACAGGGGACACTACTACGAGCAGTACTTC	CSARGDRGHYYEQYF
.	TRBV20-1	TRBJ2-1	.	TGCAGTGCTAGGGCACGCACTTCCCGGCACTACAATGAGCAGTTCTTC	CSARARTSRHYNEQFF
TRBD2	TRBV6-6	TRBJ2-5	.	TGTGCCAGCTCACAATTTAGCGGGAGATACCAGTACTTC	CASSQFSGRYQYF
.	TRBV6-2/TRBV6-3	TRBJ1-5	.	TGTGCCAGCAGTTTGCGGGCAAACAGTTATCAGCCCCAGCATTTT	CASSLRANSYQPQHF
.	TRBV21-1	TRBJ1-6	few	TGTGCCAGCAGCAAAGCAGGCGGCATTTATAATTCACCCCTCCACTTT	CASSKAGGIYNSPLHF
.	TRBV20-1	TRBJ2-5	.	TGCAGTGCTGTACCCGGGTCGCAAGAGACCCAGTACTTC	CSAVPGSQETQYF
.	TRBV20-1	TRBJ1-1	few	TGCAGTGCCGCCGGGGCGCTTGGCACTGAAGCTTTCTTT	CSAAGALGTEAFF
.	TRBV18	TRBJ1-1	few	TGTGCCAGCTCACCTCTGGTGGGCACTGAAGCTTTCTTT	CASSPLVGTEAFF
.	TRBV29-1	TRBJ2-2	few	TGCAGCGTTGCCAGGGAAAACACCGGGGAGCTGTTTTTT	CSVARENTGELFF
.	TRBV7-9	TRBJ1-1	few	TGTGCCAGCAGAGGGACAGAAGCTTTCTTT	CASRGTEAFF
TRBD1	TRBV6-6	TRBJ1-2	many	TGTGCCAGCAGTTACTCACAGGGGGCGGCTAACTATGGCTACACCTTC	CASSYSQGAANYGYTF
.	TRBV7-8	TRBJ2-7	.	TGTGCCAGCAGCTTTTTCTTCAGCGACTACGAGCAGTACTTC	CASSFFFSDYEQYF
.	TRBV10-3	TRBJ1-1	few	TGTGCCATCAGTGCGAACACTGAAGCTTTCTTT	CAISANTEAFF
.	TRBV7-2	TRBJ2-3	few	TGTGCCAGCAGCTTAGATTGGATGGAGGGTACGCAGTATTTT	CASSLDWMEGTQYF